Below are 7 T cell receptor beta chains sequenced from a single sample in a study of cytomegalovirus exposure and HLA in healthy donors. TCRdb's table, derived via immunoSEQ multiplex PCR, lists solely in-frame clones and lacks some. The sample shows about 130,000 clones, 75% to 90% of them seen only once. Sequenced sample: PBMCs. The receptors were sampled from a woman aged 18-29 years in good health and CMV-seronegative.

V usage is TRBV19 and J usage is TRBJ2-7; tentative D call: TRBD2 (5 bases). The CDR3 loop spans 15 amino acids. V lost 3 bases and J 0 bases, leaving 12 bases between the germline ends. CDR1 and CDR2 (germline): LNHDA, SQIVND (reference sequence). The CDR3 DNA reads TGTGCCAGTAGTATTCGGGGATCAGGCTCCTACGAGCAGTACTTC. Amino acids: CASSIRGSGSYEQYF.

CDR3 sequence reads: CASSPPGLARGYTF. As DNA, the CDR3 is TGTGCCAGCAGCCCGCCGGGGTTGGCTCGGGGCTACACCTTC. V usage is TRBV7-3 and J usage is TRBJ1-2; D remains unclear. The V end was cut by 5 bases, the J end by 8 bases, with 18 bases between. Germline CDR1 and CDR2: SGHTA and FQGTGA. The CDR3 is 14 residues long. Looking up the rest from reference TRBV7-3 and TRBJ1-2 gives the full variable domain: GAGVSQTPSNKVTEKGKYVELRCDPISGHTALYWYRQSLGQGPEFLIYFQGTGAADDSGLPNDRFFAVRPEGSVSTLKIQRTERGDSAVYLCASSPPGLARGYTFGSGTRLTVV.

The chain links TRBV5-1 to TRBJ1-2; 9 bases match TRBD1. V lost 3 bases and J lost 7; bases outside the gene matches: 13. The CDR3 totals 16 residues. The germline CDR1 and CDR2 sequences are SGHRS and YFSETQ. The CDR3 loop reads CASSSSRTGVDSGYTF. DNA of the CDR3: TGCGCCAGCAGCTCTTCCCGGACAGGGGTGGACTCTGGCTACACCTTC.

This chain joins TRBV6-5 and TRBJ2-3, with unresolved D. The ends were cut back, 5 bases at V and 5 bases at J, with 8 bases in the middle. CDR1 and CDR2 (germline): MNHEY, SVGAGI. The CDR3 has 12 residues. This CDR3 is CASSSEQDTQYF. The CDR3 DNA reads as TGTGCCAGCAGTAGTGAACAAGATACGCAGTATTTT.

The chain carries TRBV7-8 and TRBJ2-5; TRBD2 agrees at 12 bases. This CDR3 is 18 amino acids long. The ends lost 5 bases at V and 7 bases at J; junction bases unmatched: 17. Germline CDR1 reads SGHVS; CDR2 reads FQNEAQ. In nucleotides, the CDR3 is TGTGCCAGCAGCCCGGTCGATCTAGCGGGGGGGCCGAGAGGGACCCAGTACTTC. Amino acid sequence: CASSPVDLAGGPRGTQYF. The whole variable domain, filled in from reference TRBV7-8 and TRBJ2-5, reads GAGVSQSPRYKVAKRGQDVALRCDPISGHVSLFWYQQALGQGPEFLTYFQNEAQLDKSGLPSDRFFAERPEGSVSTLKIQRTQQEDSAVYLCASSPVDLAGGPRGTQYFGPGTRLLVL.

This clone was counted many times. Sequence at one end of the junction differs from germline and may be a read error. This chain connects TRBV4-1 to TRBJ2-1; 8 nucleotides agree with TRBD2. The CDR3 runs 15 residues. Germline V CDR1 and CDR2: MGHRA, YSYEKL. CDR3 DNA: TGCGCCAGCAGACAAGGGTTAGCGGGGCGGAATGAGCAGTTCTTC. Its translation: CASRQGLAGRNEQFF.

CDR3 nucleotide sequence: TGTGCCAGCAGCGCAGGGGCTACAACTAATGAAAAACTGTTTTTT. Amino acids: CASSAGATTNEKLFF. The chain joins TRBV9 to TRBJ1-4, with D perhaps TRBD1 (6 bases). Trimming took 3 bases from V and 0 from J, leaving 9 bases between them. The germline CDR1 and CDR2 sequences are SGDLS and YYNGEE. The CDR3 runs to 15 residues.